The clone carrying this TCR beta chain was observed a handful of times. Generated by immunoSEQ multiplex PCR, the TCRdb table keeps only in-frame clones and is missing some. The data show some 80,000 clones, 75% to 90% seen once. This specimen belongs to a study of OX40 agonist ivuxolimab in advanced cancers. Between the trimmed V and J ends, which lost 6 bases and 0 bases, there was a span of 14 bases. CDR1 is SGHTA, CDR2 FQGNSA, per germline. This CDR3 spans 15 amino acids. The source was CD4+ or CD8+ T cells sorted from blood, collected in a trial of the OX40 agonist ivuxolimab. V usage is TRBV7-2 and J usage is TRBJ1-2; D is undetermined. The receptor was isolated from an adult with an advanced solid tumor such as melanoma, head and neck, liver or kidney cancer. The CDR3 is CASSPMRGSNYGYTF. The CDR3, as DNA: TGTGCCAGCAGTCCAATGCGGGGATCTAACTATGGCTACACCTTC.